Below are 23 T cell receptor beta chains sequenced from a single sample in a study of control samples from healthy donors and cancer patients (dated by TCRdb to the early 2020s). The method was the immunoSEQ multiplex PCR assay. TCRdb mirrors the immuneACCESS table, restricted to in-frame sequences. Some clones are absent from its copies; in checked studies, under half trace to an unresolved V gene, and the reason for the others is unknown. For this sample the table gives some 130,000 clones, of which roughly 95% were detected only once. The ten largest clones take up approximately 4% of the sample. Sequencing was performed on blood. Receptor source: a man aged 25 to 40 in good health.

CDR3 sequence (DNA): TGTGCCAGTAGTTGGGGACTAGCGGGGGCTGGGGAGCAGTTCTTC. Translating it yields CASSWGLAGAGEQFF. The J gene is TRBJ2-1, the V gene TRBV19, with TRBD2 matching 14 bases. Germline CDR1 reads LNHDA; CDR2 reads SQIVND (reference sequence). V dropped 5 bases and J dropped 10; count of bases not matched to a gene: 7. This CDR3 has 15 amino acids.

This clone was picked up one time. V gene TRBV19 combines with J gene TRBJ1-5; 7 nucleotides agree with TRBD1. The V gene end was trimmed by 6 bases and the J gene end by 2 bases; junction bases not matched to a gene: 4. The CDR3 is made up of 14 amino acids. CDR1 is LNHDA, CDR2 SQIVND, per germline (reference sequence). CDR3 DNA sequence: TGTGCCAGTAGCTTAGACAGGGGCAATCAGCCCCAGCATTTT. It yields the protein CASSLDRGNQPQHF.

The rearrangement uses TRBV4-1 and TRBJ2-3, with D unclear. V gave up 1 base and J gave up 4 bases, with 6 bases separating them. Germline V gene data show CDR1 as MGHRA and CDR2 as YSYEKL. The CDR3 is 13 amino acids. CDR3 nucleotide sequence: TGCGCCAGCAGCCAAGCTACCGCAGATACGCAGTATTTT. This codes for CASSQATADTQYF.

This chain links TRBV30 with TRBJ1-1; D is undetermined. Germline assignment: CDR1 GTSNPN and CDR2 SVGIG (reference sequence). V gave up 3 bases and J gave up 3 bases, with 5 bases separating them. CDR3 size: 11 residues. The CDR3 sequence is CAWSIDTEAFF. CDR3 sequence (DNA): TGTGCCTGGAGCATAGACACTGAAGCTTTCTTT.

V gene TRBV6-2 or TRBV6-3 combines with J gene TRBJ1-6; a possible D gene is TRBD1 (5 bases). The CDR3 contains 15 residues. V was cut by 6 bases and J by 9 bases, with 18 bases left in between. Germline V gives CDR1 MNHEY, CDR2 SVGEGT. CDR3 loop: CASSRGLTGGSPLHF. In DNA form, the CDR3 reads TGTGCCAGCAGCCGGGGACTCACGGGGGGTTCACCCCTCCACTTT.

The chain carries TRBV4-1 and TRBJ1-1, with D unresolved. The length of the CDR3 is 14 residues. V was trimmed by 4 bases and J by 0 bases, leaving 9 bases between them. CDR1 is MGHRA, CDR2 YSYEKL, per germline. The CDR3 region is CASSRQRLNTEAFF. The CDR3 coding sequence is TGCGCCAGCAGCCGTCAGCGGTTGAACACTGAAGCTTTCTTT.

The chain has TRBV6-6 and TRBJ1-1; 9 bases fit TRBD1. Germline loops: CDR1 MNHNY, CDR2 SVGAGI (reference sequence). The CDR3 runs to 14 residues. The V segment lost 6 bases and the J segment 1 base; nucleotides outside the gene matches: 3. CDR3 sequence: CASRPGQGNTEAFF. The CDR3 nucleotides read TGTGCCAGCAGGCCGGGACAGGGGAACACTGAAGCTTTCTTT.

This clone was detected only once. The CDR3 sequence: CASSPGITYEQYF. CDR3 in DNA: TGTGCCAGTAGCCCCGGGATTACCTACGAGCAGTACTTC. The genes are TRBV19 and TRBJ2-7; tentatively, D is TRBD2 (5 bases). Per the germline V gene, CDR1 is LNHDA and CDR2 is SQIVND (reference sequence). Trimming pared 6 bases from V and 2 bases from J, leaving 11 bases between. CDR3 length: 13 amino acids. Full variable domain (rest looked up from reference TRBV19 and TRBJ2-7): DGGITQSPKYLFRKEGQNVTLSCEQNLNHDAMYWYRQDPGQGLRLIYYSQIVNDFQKGDIAEGYSVSREKKESFPLTVTSAQKNPTAFYLCASSPGITYEQYFGPGTRLTVT.

This clone was observed a single time. The chain uses TRBV4-3 and TRBJ2-3; D unclear. The CDR3 runs to 13 residues. CDR1 LGHNA and CDR2 YSLEER come from the germline V gene. Trimming took off 0 bases at V and 3 bases at J, with 4 bases between the two ends. Here the CDR3 DNA reads TGCGCCAGCAGCCAAGATTTAACAGATACGCAGTATTTT. Its translation: CASSQDLTDTQYF.

V is TRBV7-9 and J is TRBJ1-2, with 9 nucleotides matching TRBD1. CDR1 is SEHNR, CDR2 FQNEAQ, per germline (reference sequence). This CDR3 comprises 14 residues. The junction had 0 bases not matched to a gene; V was cut back by 0 bases and J by 4 bases. The CDR3 protein is CASSLAGQGYGYTF. Written as DNA, the CDR3 is TGTGCCAGCAGCTTAGCGGGACAGGGCTATGGCTACACCTTC.

This rearrangement joins TRBV4-1 to TRBJ2-1; D is possibly TRBD2 (5 bases). Germline lookup yields CDR1 MGHRA and CDR2 YSYEKL. V lost 4 bases, J lost 7 bases, and 8 bases lay in between. The CDR3 extends over 12 amino acids. CDR3 residues: CASSPTGNEQFF. Here the CDR3 DNA reads TGCGCCAGCAGCCCAACGGGGAATGAGCAGTTCTTC.

The chain uses TRBV24-1 and TRBJ2-5; the match to TRBD1 covers 8 bases. There are 15 residues in the CDR3. CDR1 is KGHDR, CDR2 SFDVKD, per germline. With V trimmed by 3 bases and J by 5 bases, 7 bases remained unmatched. Written as DNA, the CDR3 is TGTGCCACCAGTGATGAGCGACAGGGGCGGGAGACCCAGTACTTC. Its protein is CATSDERQGRETQYF.

This clone has only a few counts. The chain employs TRBV2 and TRBJ2-7; 8 bases map to TRBD2. Germline V lookup: CDR1 SNHLY, CDR2 FYNNEI. The junction had 6 bases not matched to a gene; V was cut back by 4 bases and J by 1 base. This CDR3 comprises 15 residues. CDR3 in amino acids: CASSVPSGQSYEQYF. The CDR3 bases are TGTGCCAGCAGTGTTCCTAGCGGGCAATCCTACGAGCAGTACTTC. Drawing the rest from reference TRBV2 and TRBJ2-7, the complete variable domain is EPEVTQTPSHQVTQMGQEVILRCVPISNHLYFYWYRQILGQKVEFLVSFYNNEISEKSEIFDDQFSVERPDGSNFTLKIRSTKLEDSAMYFCASSVPSGQSYEQYFGPGTRLTVT.

This rearrangement joins TRBV4-1 to TRBJ1-1, with 9 bases lining up with TRBD1. V trimming: 8 bases; J trimming: 3 bases; junction bases outside the gene matches: 4. There are 13 residues in the CDR3. In germline, CDR1 is MGHRA, CDR2 YSYEKL. As DNA, the CDR3 is TGCGCCAGCCGGCGGACAGGGGACACTGAAGCTTTCTTT. This gives the protein CASRRTGDTEAFF.

This clone was recorded once. This chain uses TRBV2 with TRBJ2-1; D uncertain. Trimming took off 3 bases at V and 7 bases at J, with 16 bases between the two ends. Looked up from germline, CDR1 is SNHLY and CDR2 is FYNNEI. The length of the CDR3 is 15 residues. CDR3: CASSDPMDLPNEQFF. The CDR3 region has the DNA TGTGCCAGCAGTGATCCAATGGACCTTCCTAATGAGCAGTTCTTC.

J is TRBJ1-4 and V is TRBV4-1; TRBD1 matches at 7 bases. V lost 5 bases, J lost 10 bases, and 1 base stayed unmatched. Germline V gives CDR1 MGHRA, CDR2 YSYEKL. This CDR3 has 11 amino acids. CDR3 bases: TGCGCCAGCAGCTCAGGGGGAAAACTGTTTTTT. Protein sequence: CASSSGGKLFF.

The V gene is TRBV14, the J gene TRBJ2-7; D could derive from TRBD1 or TRBD2 (5 bases each). Germline CDR1 is SGHDN and CDR2 is FVKESK. The CDR3 sequence is 15 residues long. V gave up 2 bases and J gave up 8 bases, with 19 bases separating them. CDR3 coding DNA: TGTGCCAGCAGCCAAAGGTTACAGGAGGCAGGGAAGCAGTACTTC. It codes for CASSQRLQEAGKQYF.

Comments on this clone: Sequence at one end of the junction differs from germline and may be a read error. The chain uses TRBV7-7 and TRBJ1-3; no clear D gene. Germline CDR1 is SSHAT and CDR2 is FNYEAQ (reference sequence). The CDR3 covers 16 residues. CDR3 region: CASSLGSMGSGNTIYF. CDR3 in DNA: TGTGCTAGCAGCTTGGGATCAATGGGCTCTGGAAACACCATATATTTT.

The chain uses TRBV9 and TRBJ2-3; 8 positions match TRBD2. The CDR3 is 15 residues long. With V trimmed by 0 bases and J by 3 bases, 3 bases remained unmatched. The germline V gene encodes CDR1 SGDLS and CDR2 YYNGEE. CDR3 region: CASSVVAGPTDTQYF. The DNA for the CDR3 is TGTGCCAGCAGCGTAGTAGCGGGGCCGACAGATACGCAGTATTTT.

The gene calls are TRBV7-2 and TRBJ1-6; 7 bases line up with TRBD1. Germline lookup yields CDR1 SGHTA and CDR2 FQGNSA. The length of the CDR3 is 18 residues. Unmatched junction bases numbered 17, after V lost 2 bases and J lost 10 bases. As DNA, the CDR3 is TGTGCCAGCAGCTTAAGAATGGCCCTTAGACAGGGAAGGTCACCCCTCCACTTT. Protein: CASSLRMALRQGRSPLHF.

V is TRBV6-1 and J is TRBJ2-5, with D possibly TRBD1 on 6 matching bases. The V end was cut by 2 bases, the J end by 8 bases, with 15 bases between. Germline CDR1 and CDR2: MNHNS and SASEGT. There are 14 residues in the CDR3. This CDR3 is CASSEQGGWDTQYF. CDR3 sequence (DNA): TGTGCCAGCAGTGAACAAGGGGGATGGGATACCCAGTACTTC.

This clone has only one observation. This rearrangement joins TRBV6-2 or TRBV6-3 to TRBJ1-1; D may be TRBD1 (6 bases). This CDR3 contains 14 residues. V gave up 5 bases and J gave up 11 bases, with 21 bases separating them. Germline V gives CDR1 MNHEY, CDR2 SVGEGT. CDR3 sequence: CASSHHQGRLEAFF. CDR3 sequence (DNA): TGTGCCAGCAGTCATCACCAGGGGAGATTAGAGGCTTTCTTT.

This clone turned up a few times. The chain is built from TRBV7-9 and TRBJ1-2, with D unclear. CDR3 length: 14 amino acids. Germline assignment: CDR1 SEHNR and CDR2 FQNEAQ (reference sequence). The ends were cut back, 1 base at V and 4 bases at J, with 10 bases in the middle. CDR3 bases: TGTGCCAGCAGCTTAGAGGACGGATTCTATGGCTACACCTTC. Its protein is CASSLEDGFYGYTF.